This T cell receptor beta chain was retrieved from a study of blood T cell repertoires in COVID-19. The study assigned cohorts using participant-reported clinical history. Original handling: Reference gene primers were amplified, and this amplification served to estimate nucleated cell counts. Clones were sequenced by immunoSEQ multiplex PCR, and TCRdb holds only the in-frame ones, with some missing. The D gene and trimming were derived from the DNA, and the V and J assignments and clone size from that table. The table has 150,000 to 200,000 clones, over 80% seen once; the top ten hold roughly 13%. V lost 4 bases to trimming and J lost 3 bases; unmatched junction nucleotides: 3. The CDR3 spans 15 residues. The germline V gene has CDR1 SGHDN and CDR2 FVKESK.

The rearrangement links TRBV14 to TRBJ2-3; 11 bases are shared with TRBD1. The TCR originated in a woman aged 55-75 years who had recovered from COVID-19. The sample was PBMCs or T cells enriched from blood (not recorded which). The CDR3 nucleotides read TGTGCCAGCAGCCTGGGACAGGGGGTGACAGATACGCAGTATTTT. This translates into CASSLGQGVTDTQYF.